The sequence of this T cell receptor beta chain was determined in a study of T cells in Graves' hyperthyroidism and ophthalmopathy. As for the study in general: Specimen type is peripheral blood, collected at initial diagnosis prior to any treatment.

Study conclusions and caveats: Ophthalmopathy prediction by the model preceded onset by a median about 6 months. Blood samples included most of the expanded thyroid clonotypes exceeding 0.001.

Germline V gene sequence: CDR1 LGHDT, CDR2 YNNKEL (reference sequence). V was pared by 2 bases and J by 5 bases, with 13 bases between. The CDR3 loop spans 15 amino acids. As concerns this clonotype: The target antigen is unknown.

Uncontrolled infection, other autoimmune disease, pregnancy or lactation led to exclusion. TCR beta CDR3 regions were amplified from RNA transcripts. TCR CDR3 regions were first amplified by RT-PCR with HTBI primers. One entry per CDR3 protein results from TCRdb running MiXCR on the multiplex PCR reads. The sample consists of hundreds of thousands of distinct CDR3 sequences, 11% to 15% of them appearing once. This clonotype was sampled from a young woman with Graves' hyperthyroidism. The V gene is TRBV3-1, the J gene TRBJ2-1; maybe TRBD1 (6 bases). Sequenced input: blood. The CDR3 region is CASSQTTRGHNEQFF. The CDR3 DNA is TGTGCCAGCAGCCAAACAACCAGGGGTCACAATGAGCAGTTCTTC.